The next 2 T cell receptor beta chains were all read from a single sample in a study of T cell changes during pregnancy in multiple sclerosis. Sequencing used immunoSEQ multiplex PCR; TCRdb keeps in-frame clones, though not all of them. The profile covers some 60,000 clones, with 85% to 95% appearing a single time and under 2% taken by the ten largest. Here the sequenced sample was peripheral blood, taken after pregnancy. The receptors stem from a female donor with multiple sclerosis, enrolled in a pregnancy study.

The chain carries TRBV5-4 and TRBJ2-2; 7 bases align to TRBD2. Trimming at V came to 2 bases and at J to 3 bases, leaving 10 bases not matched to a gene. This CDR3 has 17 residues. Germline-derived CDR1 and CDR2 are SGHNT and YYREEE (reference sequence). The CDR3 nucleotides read TGTGCCAGCAGCTTCGAACTAGCGCAGTTAGACACCGGGGAGCTGTTTTTT. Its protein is CASSFELAQLDTGELFF.

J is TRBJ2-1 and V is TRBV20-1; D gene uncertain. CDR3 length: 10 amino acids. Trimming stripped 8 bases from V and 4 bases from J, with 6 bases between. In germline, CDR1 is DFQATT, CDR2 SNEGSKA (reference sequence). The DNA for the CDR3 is TGCAGTACCGGGTACAATGAGCAGTTCTTC. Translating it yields CSTGYNEQFF.